This T cell receptor (beta chain) is drawn from a study of CD8 T cells in ankylosing spondylitis. Study-wide findings and caveats: Some of these motif variants have turned up before, in reports on reactive arthritis synovial fluid and blood. As reported, disease-linked clones showed significant enrichment in matched ankylosing spondylitis synovial fluid. The disease-linked clones had a CD8+ phenotype and low blood frequencies.

A remark on this clonotype: Its antigen is not known.

Making the TCR beta libraries involved quantitative 5'-RACE with molecular barcodes. TCRdb reprocessed the 5' RACE reads via MiXCR and lists one record per CDR3 protein. Found here are about 140,000 distinct CDR3 sequences, approximately 8.4% of them singletons; the top ten hold approximately 7%. The sample consisted of synovial fluid, either unsorted or a sorted T cell fraction (not recorded which). The source of this sequence is a male donor with ankylosing spondylitis.

Written as DNA, the CDR3 is TGTGCCAGCAGCAGGGATTCTGGGGCCAACGTCCTGACTTTC. Amino acids: CASSRDSGANVLTF. This chain links TRBV28 with TRBJ2-6; weak D call: TRBD1 (5 bases). This CDR3 comprises 14 residues. V gave up 6 bases and J gave up 1 base, with 7 bases separating them. The germline V gene has CDR1 MDHEN and CDR2 SYDVKM.